These 21 T cell receptor beta chains were sequenced from one sample in a study of T cells in Graves' hyperthyroidism and ophthalmopathy. It was RNA transcripts that yielded the amplified TCR beta CDR3 regions. The TCR CDR3 first-round RT-PCR relied on the HTBI primer set. TCRdb called the multiplex PCR reads again in MiXCR, with one record for every CDR3 protein. This table holds under 250,000 distinct CDR3 sequences, around 24% found once. Sequencing was done on a sample of blood. These receptor sequences come from a woman between 40 and 55 years old with Graves' ophthalmopathy.

The genes are TRBV12-3 or TRBV12-4 and TRBJ2-3, with unresolved D. V was cut by 6 bases and J by 0 bases, with 4 bases left in between. The CDR3 consists of 12 residues. The CDR3 nucleotides are TGTGCCAGCAGCCAAAGCACAGATACGCAGTATTTT. It specifies CASSQSTDTQYF.

This clonotype was found many times. The chain carries TRBV7-2 and TRBJ2-7; D unresolved. This CDR3 comprises 12 residues. V was trimmed by 5 bases and J by 3 bases, leaving 8 bases between them. Germline assignment: CDR1 SGHTA and CDR2 FQGNSA. The CDR3 nucleotides read TGTGCCAGCAGCGCCTCATTCTACGAGCAGTACTTC. This codes for CASSASFYEQYF. The full variable domain, in which reference TRBV7-2 and TRBJ2-7 provide the parts outside the CDR3, is GAGVSQSPSNKVTEKGKDVELRCDPISGHTALYWYRQSLGQGLEFLIYFQGNSAPDKSGLPSDRFSAERTGGSVSTLTIQRTQQEDSAVYLCASSASFYEQYFGPGTRLTVT.

This clonotype came up many times. Relative to the germline gene, one junction end is altered; a read error may explain this. J is TRBJ2-2 and V is TRBV28; D possibly matches TRBD1 or TRBD2 (5 bases each). CDR3 length equals 13 residues. CDR1 and CDR2 (germline): MDHEN, SYDVKM. The CDR3 spells CASSFSLTGALFF. The CDR3, as DNA: TGTGCCAGCAGTTTTTCTCTAACCGGGGCGCTGTTTTTT.

The V gene is TRBV30, the J gene TRBJ1-5; D is perhaps TRBD1 (5 bases). V was cut by 4 bases and J by 4 bases, with 11 bases left in between. Germline values: CDR1 GTSNPN, CDR2 SVGIG (reference sequence). The CDR3 is 13 amino acids. The CDR3 protein is CAWTGGVNQPQHF. As DNA, the CDR3 is TGTGCCTGGACCGGGGGGGTGAATCAGCCCCAGCATTTT.

This clonotype was detected ten times or more. This chain uses TRBV3-1 with TRBJ1-1; D may be TRBD1 (6 bases). The CDR3 is 16 amino acids. Deletions cut 0 bases from V and 5 bases from J, with 16 bases between. CDR1 is LGHDT and CDR2 is YNNKEL in the germline V gene (reference sequence). The CDR3 region is CASSQDLGGPRTEAFF. The CDR3 region has the DNA TGTGCCAGCAGCCAAGATCTAGGGGGTCCCCGTACTGAAGCTTTCTTT.

This clonotype was detected many times. CDR3 residues: CASSSTGVLYEQYF. The CDR3 nucleotides are TGTGCCAGCAGTTCGACAGGGGTACTCTACGAGCAGTACTTC. The chain uses TRBV12-3 or TRBV12-4 and TRBJ2-7, with 8 bases lining up with TRBD1. Trimming cost V 4 bases and J 3 bases; bases outside gene matches: 5. The CDR3 contains 14 residues.

This clonotype has at least ten counts. The J gene is TRBJ2-7, the V gene TRBV29-1, with 8 bases aligning to TRBD1. Germline CDR1 is SQVTM and CDR2 is ANQGSEA. V was clipped by 5 bases and J by 3 bases; unmatched bases: 6. The CDR3 sequence is 13 residues long. Here the CDR3 DNA reads TGCAGCGTTCCGGGACAGGCGAACTACGAGCAGTACTTC. Its translation: CSVPGQANYEQYF.

This clonotype was detected ten times or more. The chain combines TRBV20-1 with TRBJ1-5, with a possible D match to TRBD1 (6 bases). The CDR3 loop spans 17 amino acids. CDR1 and CDR2 from the germline V gene are DFQATT and SNEGSKA (reference sequence). V shed 6 bases and J shed 6 bases, with 27 bases lying between them. CDR3 bases: TGCAGTGCCCGAGGGGGAGACCTCCTCTGGAGCGGTCAGCCCCAGCATTTT. Amino acids: CSARGGDLLWSGQPQHF.

There are many counts of this clonotype. The chain joins TRBV6-1 to TRBJ2-2; D assignment may be TRBD1 or TRBD2 (5 bases each). Germline assignment: CDR1 MNHNS and CDR2 SASEGT. CDR3 size: 15 residues. Between the trimmed V and J ends, which lost 2 bases and 4 bases, there was a span of 11 bases. CDR3 DNA: TGTGCCAGCAGTGAACCCCCCGGGACCACCGGGGAGCTGTTTTTT. It translates to CASSEPPGTTGELFF.

This clonotype was seen at least ten times. The CDR3 sequence: CASSLIGGDTYEQYF. Here the CDR3 DNA reads TGTGCCAGCAGTTTAATAGGGGGAGACACCTACGAGCAGTACTTC. The gene calls are TRBV27 and TRBJ2-7; possibly TRBD1 for D (6 bases). This CDR3 is 15 amino acids long. V lost 2 bases and J 2 bases, leaving 13 bases between the germline ends. From germline, CDR1 is MNHEY and CDR2 SMNVEV (reference sequence).

Ten or more counts support this clonotype. The V call is TRBV11-2, the J call TRBJ2-7; 8 bases map to TRBD2. Per germline, CDR1 SGHAT and CDR2 FQNNGV. Unmatched junction bases numbered 4, after V lost 3 bases and J lost 3 bases. This CDR3 region has 14 residues. This CDR3 is CASSFTSGGYEQYF. CDR3 nucleotide sequence: TGTGCCAGCAGCTTCACTAGCGGAGGCTACGAGCAGTACTTC.

This clonotype has at least ten counts. This chain connects TRBV3-1 to TRBJ2-7; D is unresolved. The V gene's germline CDR1 is LGHDT and CDR2 YNNKEL (reference sequence). Trimming removed 2 bases at V and 0 bases at J, with 2 bases between. The CDR3 contains 12 residues. Here the CDR3 reads CASSQISYEQYF. The CDR3 nucleotides read TGTGCCAGCAGCCAAATCTCCTACGAGCAGTACTTC.

In the case of this clonotype: Germline and junction disagree at one end, which may indicate a read error. The genes are TRBV28 and TRBJ1-1; 11 bases line up with TRBD1. CDR1 is MDHEN, CDR2 SYDVKM, per germline. This CDR3 has 15 amino acids. The CDR3 DNA is TGTGTCAGCAGCCGGACAGGGGGCTTGAATACTGAAGCTTTCTTT. Its translation: CVSSRTGGLNTEAFF.

This clonotype was counted at least ten times. The genes are TRBV5-1 and TRBJ1-2; TRBD1 matches at 7 bases. The junction had 2 bases not matched to a gene; V was cut back by 0 bases and J by 3 bases. CDR3 length: 14 residues. Germline CDR1 reads SGHRS; CDR2 reads YFSETQ. Written as DNA, the CDR3 is TGCGCCAGCAGCTTGGGGGACAGCTACTATGGCTACACCTTC. Translated: CASSLGDSYYGYTF.

This clonotype occurred many times. The genes are TRBV6-5 and TRBJ1-2, with D unclear. Trimming pared 4 bases from V and 4 bases from J, leaving 10 bases between. This CDR3 comprises 13 residues. Germline CDR1 reads MNHEY; CDR2 reads SVGAGI. CDR3: CASSSGPAYGYTF. Here the CDR3 DNA reads TGTGCCAGCAGTTCGGGCCCGGCCTATGGCTACACCTTC.

This clonotype was observed many times. The chain links TRBV7-2 to TRBJ2-4; 11 positions agree with TRBD2. Germline trimming cut 5 bases from V and 8 bases from J; bases unmatched to any gene: 8. CDR1 is SGHTA, CDR2 FQGNSA, per germline. The CDR3 has 15 amino acids. CDR3 nucleotides: TGTGCCAGCAGCCAACTAGCGGGAGAAGTCGACATTCAGTACTTC. Residues: CASSQLAGEVDIQYF.

This clonotype was counted many times. V is TRBV20-1 and J is TRBJ1-1; D gene unclear. The CDR3 is 11 amino acids. Germline assignment: CDR1 DFQATT and CDR2 SNEGSKA (reference sequence). CDR3 nucleotides: TGCAGCCGGGCCCTCGGGTCTGAAGCTTTCTTT. This sequence encodes CSRALGSEAFF.

This clonotype has at least ten counts. The chain joins TRBV28 to TRBJ2-2; TRBD1 or TRBD2 may be the D gene (5 bases each). From germline, CDR1 is MDHEN and CDR2 SYDVKM. Between the trimmed V and J ends, which lost 8 bases and 0 bases, there was a span of 10 bases. This CDR3 region has 14 residues. The DNA for the CDR3 is TGTGCCAGCCGCTCGGGACCGAACACCGGGGAGCTGTTTTTT. Protein: CASRSGPNTGELFF.

This clonotype was seen ten or more times. The rearrangement uses TRBV29-1 and TRBJ2-7; possibly TRBD2 for D (5 bases). V was trimmed by 5 bases and J by 1 base, leaving 15 bases between them. From germline, CDR1 is SQVTM and CDR2 ANQGSEA. CDR3 length equals 14 residues. The CDR3 coding sequence is TGCAGCGTTTATCCAGGAGGTACTTCCTACGAGCAGTACTTC. Its protein product is CSVYPGGTSYEQYF.

This rearrangement joins TRBV15 to TRBJ2-7; 7 bases fit TRBD1. V lost 0 bases to trimming and J lost 1 base; unmatched junction nucleotides: 6. The CDR3 is 16 residues long. Germline loops: CDR1 LNHNV, CDR2 YYDKDF (reference sequence). Here the CDR3 reads CATSRDLGTASYEQYF. In nucleotides, the CDR3 is TGTGCCACCAGCAGAGATCTCGGGACAGCATCCTACGAGCAGTACTTC.

This clonotype was observed many times. The chain employs TRBV19 and TRBJ2-2; 12 bases match TRBD1. V gave up 3 bases and J gave up 8 bases; unmatched junction bases: 4. This CDR3 is built from 15 residues. From germline, CDR1 is LNHDA and CDR2 SQIVND (reference sequence). The CDR3 protein is CASSILGQGAGELFF. The DNA for the CDR3 is TGTGCCAGTAGTATCCTGGGACAGGGGGCTGGGGAGCTGTTTTTT.